This TCR beta chain stems from a study of shared clonotypes between healthy human individuals. Across the study: Donors, aged 18 to 49, were a couple of women and three men.

Trimming removed 5 bases at V and 3 bases at J, with 22 bases between. This CDR3 is built from 18 residues. From germline, CDR1 is SEHNR and CDR2 FQNEAQ (reference sequence). This table comes from immunoSEQ multiplex PCR, and its TCRdb copy is limited to in-frame clones, with some not included. Of about 2.3 million clones listed, over 90% are singletons. The investigators split CD4+ cells into a CD45RA+ naive subset and a CD45RA-negative memory subset. Sequences were obtained from naive CD4+ T cells from PBMCs. Documented subset: CD45RA+ positively selected. The chain links TRBV7-9 to TRBJ1-4; a weak D match, TRBD1 (6 bases). The source is a man between 18 and 29 years old in good health. Some clones in this sample may be carry-over from other donors' samples. This CDR3 is CASSPGWGGQPPNEKLFF. CDR3 in DNA: TGTGCCAGCAGCCCCGGCTGGGGGGGGCAACCGCCTAATGAAAAACTGTTTTTT.